The 24 T cell receptor beta chains below were found in one sample sequenced in a study of cytotoxic CD8 clonotypes in ibrutinib-treated CLL. Repertoires were generated with immunoSEQ multiplex PCR, while TCRdb's copy carries only in-frame clones and drops some. The sample lists about 310,000 clones, 70% to 80% occurring once. Sequences were derived from PBMCs, sampled before ibrutinib treatment. Source of these receptors: a human donor with chronic lymphocytic leukemia.

V gene TRBV29-1 combines with J gene TRBJ1-2; D gene unclear. The V gene's germline CDR1 is SQVTM and CDR2 ANQGSEA. The CDR3 has 13 amino acids. V was trimmed by 4 bases and J by 4 bases, leaving 13 bases between them. The CDR3: CSVVYESLYGYTF. DNA for the CDR3: TGCAGCGTTGTTTATGAGTCCCTCTATGGCTACACCTTC.

The gene calls are TRBV18 and TRBJ1-1; D is perhaps TRBD1 (6 bases). With 2 bases removed from V and 4 bases from J, the gap between germline ends came to 8 bases. CDR1 and CDR2 (germline): KGHSH, LQKENI. The CDR3 contains 13 residues. The CDR3: CASSPDRSTEAFF. The CDR3, as DNA: TGTGCCAGCTCACCAGACAGGAGCACTGAAGCTTTCTTT. Full variable domain (rest looked up from reference TRBV18 and TRBJ1-1): NAGVMQNPRHLVRRRGQEARLRCSPMKGHSHVYWYRQLPEEGLKFMVYLQKENIIDESGMPKERFSAEFPKEGPSILRIQQVVRGDSAAYFCASSPDRSTEAFFGQGTRLTVV.

The chain employs TRBV18 and TRBJ2-7; D possibly corresponds to TRBD1 (6 bases). V lost 2 bases to trimming and J lost 5 bases, with 13 bases between them. CDR3 length: 14 residues. Germline V gene lookup returns CDR1 KGHSH and CDR2 LQKENI. The CDR3 sequence is CASSPMGTYDEQYF. For the CDR3, the DNA is TGTGCCAGCTCACCAATGGGGACATATGACGAGCAGTACTTC.

The rearrangement joins TRBV11-2 to TRBJ1-2; D ambiguous. Germline CDR1 SGHAT, CDR2 FQNNGV. This CDR3 has 15 amino acids. Trimming took 5 bases from V and 2 from J, leaving 15 bases between them. For the CDR3, the DNA is TGTGCCAGCAGCACCGGGCCTCTCCCCAACTATGGCTACACCTTC. Protein: CASSTGPLPNYGYTF.

This chain connects TRBV29-1 to TRBJ2-5; D is ambiguous. Germline CDR1 SQVTM, CDR2 ANQGSEA. This CDR3 has 12 amino acids. V gave up 4 bases and J gave up 1 base, with 7 bases separating them. The CDR3 DNA sequence: TGCAGCGTTGCCACGTTCCAAGAGACCCAGTACTTC. Residues: CSVATFQETQYF.

This rearrangement joins TRBV27 to TRBJ1-5; a weak D match, TRBD1 (5 bases). V was pared by 5 bases and J by 1 base, with 21 bases between. The V gene's germline CDR1 is MNHEY and CDR2 SMNVEV (reference sequence). The CDR3 has 18 amino acids. The CDR3 sequence: CASSPSRRGGSSNQPQHF. CDR3 in DNA: TGTGCCAGCAGTCCCAGTAGGAGGGGTGGTTCAAGCAATCAGCCCCAGCATTTT.

The CDR3 region has the DNA TGTGCCAGCTCACCCTCAGGCAGGGTAGCTAACTATGGCTACACCTTC. As protein: CASSPSGRVANYGYTF. The rearrangement links TRBV18 to TRBJ1-2, with D perhaps matching TRBD1 (5 bases). The CDR3 has 16 amino acids. CDR1 is KGHSH, CDR2 LQKENI, per germline. Trimming left V 3 bases short and J 0 bases short, with 14 bases between.

This clone occurred a few times. The chain couples TRBV19 to TRBJ2-1; TRBD2 might be the D (5 bases). V shed 1 base and J shed 9 bases, with 7 bases lying between them. The CDR3 extends over 12 amino acids. The germline gives CDR1 LNHDA, CDR2 SQIVND (reference sequence). CDR3 sequence (DNA): TGTGCCAGTAGTATAGTACGGGGTGAGCAGTTCTTC. It is translated as CASSIVRGEQFF.

The chain couples TRBV2 to TRBJ2-2; 13 nucleotides match TRBD2. Germline lookup yields CDR1 SNHLY and CDR2 FYNNEI. The trim removed 7 bases at V and 7 bases at J, leaving 9 bases unmatched. The CDR3 contains 16 residues. CDR3 protein: CASTIRTSGSGGELFF. CDR3 bases: TGTGCCAGCACTATACGGACTAGCGGGAGTGGCGGGGAGCTGTTTTTT.

This chain connects TRBV18 to TRBJ2-3, with no clear D. The CDR3 is 12 residues long. Germline V gene sequence: CDR1 KGHSH, CDR2 LQKENI. V was cut by 3 bases and J by 5 bases, with 6 bases left in between. This CDR3 reads CASSPLGDTQYF. As DNA, the CDR3 is TGTGCCAGCTCACCTTTGGGAGATACGCAGTATTTT.

This chain connects TRBV4-1 to TRBJ1-1; D might be TRBD1 (6 bases). With 3 bases removed from V and 7 bases from J, the gap between germline ends came to 9 bases. The CDR3 has 12 amino acids. CDR1 is MGHRA and CDR2 is YSYEKL in the germline V gene. This CDR3 is CASSQTGLEAFF. CDR3 coding DNA: TGCGCCAGCAGCCAGACAGGTCTTGAAGCTTTCTTT.

The chain recombines TRBV5-1 with TRBJ2-7; TRBD2 might be the D (6 bases). Deletions cut 5 bases from V and 4 bases from J, with 19 bases between. CDR3 length: 15 amino acids. Germline V gene sequence: CDR1 SGHRS, CDR2 YFSETQ. In nucleotides, the CDR3 is TGCGCCAGCAGGTCACGACTAGGTCCCGGATACGAGCAGTACTTC. Residues: CASRSRLGPGYEQYF.

The CDR3 protein is CASSQGGLYLAKNIQYF. In DNA, the CDR3 is TGTGCCAGCAGCCAAGGCGGACTGTATCTAGCCAAAAACATTCAGTACTTC. This chain connects TRBV14 to TRBJ2-4; D is possibly TRBD2 (5 bases). V dropped 1 base and J dropped 0 bases, with 13 bases sitting between them. The length of the CDR3 is 17 residues. CDR1 is SGHDN and CDR2 is FVKESK in the germline V gene.

The chain carries TRBV5-1 and TRBJ2-1; TRBD2 is a possible D gene (6 bases). The CDR3 length is 14 residues. The V gene lost 4 bases and the J gene lost 5 bases, with 13 bases spanning the gap. The germline gives CDR1 SGHRS, CDR2 YFSETQ. The CDR3 loop is CASSLRGTHNEQFF. For the CDR3, the DNA is TGCGCCAGCAGCCTCCGAGGGACTCACAATGAGCAGTTCTTC.

This clone was detected only once. The chain has TRBV10-3 and TRBJ2-5; possibly TRBD1 or TRBD2 for D (6 bases each). Germline V gives CDR1 ENHRY, CDR2 SYGVKD. Trimming took off 8 bases at V and 5 bases at J, with 12 bases between the two ends. This CDR3 has 12 amino acids. For the CDR3, the DNA is TGTGCCATCGGGGGGCGGGATGAGACCCAGTACTTC. Its protein is CAIGGRDETQYF.

The V and J genes are TRBV18 and TRBJ1-2; 9 bases align to TRBD1. Germline V gives CDR1 KGHSH, CDR2 LQKENI. J was trimmed by 7 bases and V by 3 bases; bases with no gene match: 9. The CDR3 is 15 residues long. The CDR3 DNA reads TGTGCCAGCTCACCGCTTATGGACAGGGGAACTGGCTACACCTTC. Translated, it gives CASSPLMDRGTGYTF. Full variable domain (rest looked up from reference TRBV18 and TRBJ1-2): NAGVMQNPRHLVRRRGQEARLRCSPMKGHSHVYWYRQLPEEGLKFMVYLQKENIIDESGMPKERFSAEFPKEGPSILRIQQVVRGDSAAYFCASSPLMDRGTGYTFGSGTRLTVV.

This chain connects TRBV18 to TRBJ2-7, with TRBD1 identical over 10 bases. V was clipped by 6 bases and J by 6 bases; unmatched bases: 8. The CDR3 length is 14 residues. Germline V lookup: CDR1 KGHSH, CDR2 LQKENI. In DNA form, the CDR3 reads TGTGCCAGCTCCCCAGGACAGGGGGTCCGCGAGCAGTACTTC. Protein: CASSPGQGVREQYF.

The rearrangement uses TRBV19 and TRBJ2-1; 8 nucleotides match TRBD2. V trimming: 5 bases; J trimming: 9 bases; junction bases outside the gene matches: 9. The CDR3 has 14 amino acids. Germline loops: CDR1 LNHDA, CDR2 SQIVND (reference sequence). The CDR3 spells CASSQTSGRGEQFF. Written as DNA, the CDR3 is TGTGCCAGTAGTCAAACTAGCGGTAGGGGTGAGCAGTTCTTC.

The chain joins TRBV4-1 to TRBJ2-3, with TRBD2 matching over 7 bases. This CDR3 is built from 15 residues. Germline V CDR1 and CDR2: MGHRA, YSYEKL. V lost 1 base, J lost 2 bases, and 3 bases stayed unmatched. The CDR3 loop is CASSQVAGVTDTQYF. The CDR3 DNA is TGCGCCAGCAGCCAAGTTGCGGGGGTCACAGATACGCAGTATTTT.

This chain joins TRBV13 and TRBJ2-7, with D possibly matching TRBD2 (6 bases). CDR1 is PRHDT and CDR2 is FYEKMQ in the germline V gene (reference sequence). V gave up 0 bases and J gave up 6 bases, with 12 bases separating them. The CDR3 runs to 14 residues. CDR3 protein: CASSLGRGTAEQYF. The CDR3, as DNA: TGTGCCAGCAGCTTAGGGCGGGGAACGGCCGAGCAGTACTTC.

The chain couples TRBV5-8 to TRBJ2-1; D may be TRBD1 or TRBD2 (5 bases each). The CDR3 covers 13 residues. V was cut by 4 bases and J by 14 bases, with 19 bases left in between. Germline V CDR1 and CDR2: SGHTS, YDEGEE. CDR3 in amino acids: CASSRFPGPEEFF. The DNA for the CDR3 is TGTGCCAGCAGCAGATTTCCGGGGCCGGAGGAGTTCTTC.

The CDR3 region has the DNA TGTGCCACCAGCAGAGTTGCGCGGGGGCAAGAGACCCAGTACTTC. Translating it yields CATSRVARGQETQYF. The chain combines TRBV15 with TRBJ2-5; 7 bases match TRBD2. Losses at the gene ends were 1 base for V and 2 bases for J; bases not matched to a gene: 4. There are 15 residues in the CDR3. The V gene's germline CDR1 is LNHNV and CDR2 YYDKDF (reference sequence).

The rearrangement uses TRBV27 and TRBJ2-5, with 9 bases lining up with TRBD2. The CDR3 runs 17 residues. Germline CDR1 is MNHEY and CDR2 is SMNVEV (reference sequence). After removal of 2 bases from V and 1 base from J, the junction contained 8 bases not matched to a gene. The CDR3 sequence: CASSLGSGTSSQETQYF. The CDR3 region has the DNA TGTGCCAGCAGTTTAGGTTCAGGGACTAGCAGCCAAGAGACCCAGTACTTC.

The chain couples TRBV5-5 to TRBJ2-2, with 8 bases that match TRBD2. The germline V gene encodes CDR1 SGHKS and CDR2 YYEKEE (reference sequence). The CDR3 has 17 amino acids. V lost 3 bases, J lost 5 bases, and 12 bases stayed unmatched. The CDR3 DNA sequence: TGTGCCAGCAGCTCGGACCCAGCGGGAGTCGTTACCGGGGAGCTGTTTTTT. It is translated as CASSSDPAGVVTGELFF.